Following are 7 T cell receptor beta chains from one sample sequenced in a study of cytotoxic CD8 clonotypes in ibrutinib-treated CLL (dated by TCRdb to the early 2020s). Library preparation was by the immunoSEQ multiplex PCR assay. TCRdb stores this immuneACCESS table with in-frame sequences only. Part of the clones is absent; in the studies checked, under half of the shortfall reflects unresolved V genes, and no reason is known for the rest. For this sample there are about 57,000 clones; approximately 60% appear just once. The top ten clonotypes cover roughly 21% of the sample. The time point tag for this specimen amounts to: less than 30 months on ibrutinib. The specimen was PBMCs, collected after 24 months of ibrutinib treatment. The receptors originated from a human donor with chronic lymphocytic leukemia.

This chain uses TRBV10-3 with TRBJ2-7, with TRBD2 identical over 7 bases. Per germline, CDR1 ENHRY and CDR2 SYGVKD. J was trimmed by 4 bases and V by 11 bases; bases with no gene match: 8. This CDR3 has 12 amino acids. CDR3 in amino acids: CASGLGGYEQYF. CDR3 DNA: TGTGCCTCCGGACTAGGAGGATACGAGCAGTACTTC.

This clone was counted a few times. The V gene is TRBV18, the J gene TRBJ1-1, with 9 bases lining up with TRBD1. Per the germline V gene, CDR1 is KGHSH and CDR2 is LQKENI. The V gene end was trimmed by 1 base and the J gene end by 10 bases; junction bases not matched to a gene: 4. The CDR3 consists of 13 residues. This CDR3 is CASSPLLGQGAFF. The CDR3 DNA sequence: TGTGCCAGCTCACCACTATTGGGACAGGGAGCTTTCTTT. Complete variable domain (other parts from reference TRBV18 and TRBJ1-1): NAGVMQNPRHLVRRRGQEARLRCSPMKGHSHVYWYRQLPEEGLKFMVYLQKENIIDESGMPKERFSAEFPKEGPSILRIQQVVRGDSAAYFCASSPLLGQGAFFGQGTRLTVV.

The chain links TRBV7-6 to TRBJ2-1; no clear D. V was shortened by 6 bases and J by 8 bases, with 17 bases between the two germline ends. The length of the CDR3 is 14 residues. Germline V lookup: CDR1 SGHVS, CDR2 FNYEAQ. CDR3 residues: CASSSPFPGYEQFF. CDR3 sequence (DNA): TGTGCCAGCAGTTCCCCGTTCCCCGGGTATGAGCAGTTCTTC.

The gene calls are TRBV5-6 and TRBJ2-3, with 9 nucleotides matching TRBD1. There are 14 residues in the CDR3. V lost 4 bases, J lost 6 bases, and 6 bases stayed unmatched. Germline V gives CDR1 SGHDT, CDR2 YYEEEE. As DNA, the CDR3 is TGTGCCAGCAGCCTGGGGACAGGGAGGGATACGCAGTATTTT. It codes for CASSLGTGRDTQYF.

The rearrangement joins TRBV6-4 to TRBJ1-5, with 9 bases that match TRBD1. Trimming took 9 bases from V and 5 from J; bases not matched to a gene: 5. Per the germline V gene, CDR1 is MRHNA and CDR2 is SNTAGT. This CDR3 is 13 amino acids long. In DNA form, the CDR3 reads TGTGCCAGAGGGGGACAGGGTGATCAGCCCCAGCATTTT. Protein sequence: CARGGQGDQPQHF.

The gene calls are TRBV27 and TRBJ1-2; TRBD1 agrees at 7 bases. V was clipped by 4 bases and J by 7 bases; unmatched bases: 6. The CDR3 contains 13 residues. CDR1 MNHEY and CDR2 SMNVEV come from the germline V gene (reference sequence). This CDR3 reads CASSYTGDRGYTF. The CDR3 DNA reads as TGTGCCAGCAGTTATACAGGGGATCGTGGCTACACCTTC.

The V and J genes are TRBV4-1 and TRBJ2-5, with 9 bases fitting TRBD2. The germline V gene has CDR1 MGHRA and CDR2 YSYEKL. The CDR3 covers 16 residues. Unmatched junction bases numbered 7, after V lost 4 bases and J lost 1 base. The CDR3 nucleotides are TGCGCCAGCAGCCCCAAACCGGGACTAGCCCAAGAGACCCAGTACTTC. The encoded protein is CASSPKPGLAQETQYF.